Listed below are T cell receptor beta chains from one sample, sequenced in a study of response to subunit inactivated influenza vaccine. From the RT-PCR reads, TCRdb called clonotypes with MiXCR, one entry per CDR3 protein. The sample yields 610,000 or so distinct CDR3 sequences, 14% seen once. The material sequenced was PBMCs from blood, taken 11 to 12 days after vaccination. These receptors all stem from a man aged 50 or older who received an inactivated influenza vaccine. The CDR3 runs from the conserved cysteine through the conserved F or W. D genes are given only for firm matches. Only some rows state a clone size, as once, few, many or a class for expanded clones.

cdr3_length	j_call	clone_size	v_call	d_call	cdr3_aa	cdr3_nt
17	TRBJ2-7	few	TRBV7-2	TRBD1	CASSLGGQGSSSYEQYF	TGTGCCAGCAGCTTAGGAGGACAGGGATCGAGCTCCTACGAGCAGTACTTC
15	TRBJ2-3	few	TRBV12-3/TRBV12-4	TRBD1	CATRQTGRVTDTQYF	TGTGCCACACGACAGACAGGGCGGGTGACAGATACGCAGTATTTT
13	TRBJ1-2	.	TRBV6-1	.	CASSSFTLYGYTF	TGTGCCAGCAGTAGCTTCACACTCTATGGCTACACCTTC
15	TRBJ2-2	few	TRBV12-3/TRBV12-4	.	CASSFRSVDTGELFF	TGTGCCAGCAGTTTTCGGAGCGTAGACACCGGGGAGCTGTTTTTT
17	TRBJ2-3	.	TRBV6-1	.	CASSEAGEVGGTDTQYF	TGTGCCAGCAGTGAAGCGGGGGAGGTTGGAGGAACAGATACGCAGTATTTT
17	TRBJ2-3	.	TRBV20-1	TRBD2	CSARAILTSGSTDTQYF	TGCAGTGCTAGAGCTATCCTGACTAGCGGTAGCACAGATACGCAGTATTTT
14	TRBJ2-7	.	TRBV19	.	CASSLDEGTYEQYF	TGTGCCAGTAGTCTCGATGAAGGCACCTACGAGCAGTACTTC
12	TRBJ2-1	few	TRBV20-1	TRBD1	CSASWTGGEQFF	TGCAGTGCTAGTTGGACAGGCGGAGAGCAGTTCTTC
12	TRBJ1-4	few	TRBV6-6	.	CAGSRGNEKLFF	TGTGCCGGTTCGAGGGGGAATGAAAAACTGTTTTTT
14	TRBJ2-2	few	TRBV30	.	CAWTGPFRTGELFF	TGTGCCTGGACGGGTCCGTTTCGCACCGGGGAGCTGTTTTTT
15	TRBJ2-3	few	TRBV6-5	.	CASSYDGGVTDTQYF	TGTGCCAGCAGTTACGATGGGGGAGTCACAGATACGCAGTATTTT
15	TRBJ2-5	.	TRBV5-1	TRBD2	CASSVSGSLGETQYF	TGCGCCAGCAGCGTGAGCGGGAGCTTGGGAGAGACCCAGTACTTC
16	TRBJ2-1	.	TRBV5-4	TRBD1	CASSLSVRGPDNEQFF	TGTGCCAGCAGCTTAAGTGTCAGGGGGCCGGACAATGAGCAGTTCTTC
13	TRBJ1-2	.	TRBV7-2	TRBD1	CASSSDRALGYTF	TGTGCCAGCAGCTCCGACAGGGCCCTAGGCTACACCTTC
15	TRBJ2-1	many	TRBV7-2	TRBD1	CASSLGQGLGNEQFF	TGTGCCAGCAGCTTGGGACAGGGGTTGGGAAATGAGCAGTTCTTC
17	TRBJ2-4	.	TRBV12-3/TRBV12-4	.	CASSLRWGILAKNIQYF	TGTGCCAGCAGTTTACGGTGGGGAATACTAGCCAAAAACATTCAGTACTTC
14	TRBJ1-2	few	TRBV6-5	.	CASSYTSGGYGYTF	TGTGCCAGCAGTTACACCAGTGGCGGCTATGGCTACACCTTC
17	TRBJ2-3	.	TRBV7-8	TRBD2	CASSPAGGRAGTDTQYF	TGTGCCAGCAGCCCCGCGGGGGGTCGGGCGGGGACAGATACGCAGTATTTT
16	TRBJ2-1	.	TRBV6-2/TRBV6-3	TRBD2	CASKEPLAGDGNEQFF	TGTGCCAGCAAAGAACCCTTAGCGGGAGATGGGAATGAGCAGTTCTTC